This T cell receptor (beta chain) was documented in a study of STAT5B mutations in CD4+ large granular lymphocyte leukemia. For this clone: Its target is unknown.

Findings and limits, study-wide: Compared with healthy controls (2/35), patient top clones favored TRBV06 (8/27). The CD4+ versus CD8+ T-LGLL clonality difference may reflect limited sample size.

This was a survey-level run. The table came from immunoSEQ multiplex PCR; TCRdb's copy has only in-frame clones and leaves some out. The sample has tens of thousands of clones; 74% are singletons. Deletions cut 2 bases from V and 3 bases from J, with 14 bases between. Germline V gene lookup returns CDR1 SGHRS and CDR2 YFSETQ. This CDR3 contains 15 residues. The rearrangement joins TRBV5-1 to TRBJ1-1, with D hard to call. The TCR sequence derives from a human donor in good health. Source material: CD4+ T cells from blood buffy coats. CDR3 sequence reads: CASSFSLEGDTEAFF. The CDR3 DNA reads TGCGCCAGCAGCTTCTCGTTGGAGGGAGACACTGAAGCTTTCTTT.